The clone carrying this T cell receptor beta chain came up a few times. Its antigen is as yet unknown. Donors were all healthy Caucasians. This sample is drawn from a study of identical twins. Broader study findings: High-abundance cord blood beta clonotypes had fewer insertions; memory repertoires showed none.

TCRdb called the 5' RACE reads again in MiXCR, with one record for every CDR3 protein. The data hold around 220,000 distinct CDR3 sequences, with roughly a tenth observed a single time. The CDR3 is made up of 15 amino acids. Germline CDR1 and CDR2: GTSNPN and SVGIG (reference sequence). Trimming took off 0 bases at V and 0 bases at J, with 9 bases between the two ends. This TCR derives from a man aged 50 or older in good health. The chain links TRBV30 to TRBJ2-1; D possibly corresponds to TRBD2 (6 bases). Sequenced input: memory T cells sorted from blood. CDR3 protein: CAWSVGRSSYNEQFF. In nucleotides, the CDR3 is TGTGCCTGGAGTGTAGGGAGGAGCTCCTACAATGAGCAGTTCTTC.